The 30 T cell receptor beta chains in this list originate from one sample, sequenced in a study of CD8+ T cells in alopecia areata. Treatment reported: oral pan-JAK inhibitor, 5-10 mg twice daily. RNA was isolated and reverse transcribed to cDNA, the sequencing template. Here immunoSEQ multiplex PCR was the method, and the copy in TCRdb shows in-frame clones only, minus some. Of 150,000 to 200,000 clones listed, under 80% are singletons. The specimen was CD4+ T cells sorted from blood, collected around week 50, from a patient treated with tofacitinib. The source is a human donor with alopecia areata.

The rearrangement uses TRBV9 and TRBJ2-2; 11 bases are shared with TRBD2. The CDR3 runs 17 residues. The ends lost 3 bases at V and 5 bases at J; junction bases unmatched: 9. The germline gives CDR1 SGDLS, CDR2 YYNGEE. CDR3 loop: CASSATILAGETGELFF. Here the CDR3 DNA reads TGTGCCAGCAGCGCGACTATACTAGCGGGGGAGACCGGGGAGCTGTTTTTT.

This rearrangement joins TRBV6-5 to TRBJ1-1; no definite D call. The germline V gene has CDR1 MNHEY and CDR2 SVGAGI. The CDR3 extends over 13 amino acids. Trimming removed 7 bases at V and 1 base at J, with 10 bases between. The CDR3 spells CASTGKPNTEAFF. The CDR3 DNA is TGTGCCAGCACTGGAAAGCCGAACACTGAAGCTTTCTTT.

The chain couples TRBV5-1 to TRBJ2-5; TRBD1 agrees at 7 bases. CDR1 and CDR2 (germline): SGHRS, YFSETQ. Germline trimming cut 0 bases from V and 1 base from J; bases unmatched to any gene: 6. CDR3 size: 16 residues. CDR3 DNA: TGCGCCAGCAGCTTGGGGGACGACAGGGCCCAAGAGACCCAGTACTTC. Translating gives CASSLGDDRAQETQYF.

This clone was counted a single time. This rearrangement joins TRBV2 to TRBJ2-5; TRBD2 is a possible D gene (6 bases). CDR3 size: 15 residues. Germline CDR1 is SNHLY and CDR2 is FYNNEI. The germline V and J ends were trimmed by 0 bases and 5 bases, with 13 bases remaining between them. This CDR3 reads CASSEARGRVETQYF. Here the CDR3 DNA reads TGTGCCAGCAGTGAAGCGCGGGGCAGGGTTGAGACCCAGTACTTC. Supplemented by reference TRBV2 and TRBJ2-5, the full variable domain reads EPEVTQTPSHQVTQMGQEVILRCVPISNHLYFYWYRQILGQKVEFLVSFYNNEISEKSEIFDDQFSVERPDGSNFTLKIRSTKLEDSAMYFCASSEARGRVETQYFGPGTRLLVL.

This clone has just one count. This rearrangement joins TRBV7-2 to TRBJ2-1; 8 bases are shared with TRBD1. Per germline, CDR1 SGHTA and CDR2 FQGNSA. The length of the CDR3 is 16 residues. V gave up 5 bases and J gave up 7 bases; unmatched junction bases: 13. This CDR3 reads CASSTTGEGVANEQFF. The DNA for the CDR3 is TGTGCCAGCAGCACGACAGGGGAAGGGGTGGCGAATGAGCAGTTCTTC.

This clone was seen a few times. This sequence joins TRBV9 and TRBJ2-3; 10 positions agree with TRBD1. Trimming cost V 3 bases and J 4 bases; bases outside gene matches: 5. The CDR3 consists of 15 residues. Germline CDR1 reads SGDLS; CDR2 reads YYNGEE. CDR3 DNA sequence: TGTGCCAGCAGCGGTCGGGACAGGGGTGCAGATACGCAGTATTTT. Encoded protein: CASSGRDRGADTQYF.

The rearrangement joins TRBV25-1 to TRBJ2-3; D is possibly TRBD2 (6 bases). Germline loops: CDR1 MGHDK, CDR2 SYGVNS. The CDR3 loop spans 16 amino acids. The ends were cut back, 7 bases at V and 0 bases at J, with 17 bases in the middle. In nucleotides, the CDR3 is TGTGCCAGCAAATCCTCTGTGGCGGGGAGCACAGATACGCAGTATTTT. Its protein product is CASKSSVAGSTDTQYF.

Only one count was recorded for this clone. The same CDR3 is also encoded by other DNA sequences in this sample. The chain couples TRBV20-1 to TRBJ1-1, with D uncertain. Trimming removed 0 bases at V and 6 bases at J, with 5 bases between. Germline loops: CDR1 DFQATT, CDR2 SNEGSKA (reference sequence). The CDR3 loop spans 11 amino acids. CDR3 region: CSARDAPEAFF. CDR3 DNA sequence: TGCAGTGCTAGAGATGCCCCTGAAGCTTTCTTT.

The V and J genes are TRBV5-1 and TRBJ2-5, with D maybe TRBD2 (6 bases). Germline values: CDR1 SGHRS, CDR2 YFSETQ. The CDR3 spans 15 residues. V lost 4 bases and J lost 4, with 17 bases in between. CDR3 sequence reads: CASSVTGRRGETQYF. CDR3 in DNA: TGCGCCAGCAGCGTGACCGGGAGACGGGGAGAGACCCAGTACTTC.

The V call is TRBV10-3, the J call TRBJ2-3; TRBD2 matches 7 bases. V was pared by 1 base and J by 4 bases, with 5 bases of the junction left unmatched. The CDR3 loop spans 15 amino acids. The germline gives CDR1 ENHRY, CDR2 SYGVKD. The CDR3 DNA reads TGTGCCATCAGTGAGTTAGGACTAGTCTCAGATACGCAGTATTTT. Encoded protein: CAISELGLVSDTQYF.

The chain carries TRBV6-1 and TRBJ2-3, with D perhaps matching TRBD1 (6 bases). The CDR3 runs to 15 residues. Trimming left V 2 bases short and J 3 bases short, with 12 bases between. Germline CDR1 reads MNHNS; CDR2 reads SASEGT. CDR3 sequence (DNA): TGTGCCAGCAGTGAATACAGGGAAAGGACAGATACGCAGTATTTT. Translating gives CASSEYRERTDTQYF.

V is TRBV5-6 and J is TRBJ2-7; D not resolved. Germline loops: CDR1 SGHDT, CDR2 YYEEEE. The V gene lost 2 bases and the J gene lost 1 base, with 16 bases spanning the gap. The CDR3 spans 16 residues. The CDR3: CASSFSRAGPSYEQYF. CDR3 sequence (DNA): TGTGCCAGCAGCTTTTCCCGGGCAGGTCCATCCTACGAGCAGTACTTC.

The rearrangement joins TRBV6-5 to TRBJ2-2; weak D call: TRBD2 (6 bases). The germline gives CDR1 MNHEY, CDR2 SVGAGI. The CDR3 has 14 residues. The V gene lost 6 bases and the J gene lost 4 bases, with 12 bases spanning the gap. CDR3: CASSPAGGTGELFF. The CDR3 nucleotides read TGTGCCAGCAGCCCTGCCGGGGGCACCGGGGAGCTGTTTTTT.

The genes are TRBV7-2 and TRBJ1-1, with a weak D call TRBD1 (6 bases). Germline-derived CDR1 and CDR2 are SGHTA and FQGNSA. The CDR3 length is 16 residues. V lost 5 bases to trimming and J lost 4 bases, with 20 bases between them. CDR3 coding DNA: TGTGCCAGCAGCCCTCAGACGGGGGGCTTCTTCACTGAAGCTTTCTTT. Its protein is CASSPQTGGFFTEAFF.

This clone came up a few times. The chain uses TRBV19 and TRBJ1-2, with D possibly matching TRBD1 (6 bases). The germline V and J ends were trimmed by 5 bases and 4 bases, with 14 bases remaining between them. The CDR3 consists of 14 residues. Germline V lookup: CDR1 LNHDA, CDR2 SQIVND (reference sequence). The CDR3 DNA follows: TGTGCCAGTAGTCCAGCGGGACACGTCTATGGCTACACCTTC. Translation gives CASSPAGHVYGYTF. Variable domain in full (rest from reference TRBV19 and TRBJ1-2): DGGITQSPKYLFRKEGQNVTLSCEQNLNHDAMYWYRQDPGQGLRLIYYSQIVNDFQKGDIAEGYSVSREKKESFPLTVTSAQKNPTAFYLCASSPAGHVYGYTFGSGTRLTVV.

This clone has just a few counts. The chain recombines TRBV30 with TRBJ1-1; TRBD1 is a possible D gene (5 bases). Deletions cut 3 bases from V and 0 bases from J, with 11 bases between. Looked up from germline, CDR1 is GTSNPN and CDR2 is SVGIG (reference sequence). The CDR3 spans 14 residues. The CDR3 DNA sequence: TGTGCCTGGAGCTCAGGGTTCATGAACACTGAAGCTTTCTTT. Translating it yields CAWSSGFMNTEAFF.

The chain carries TRBV4-3 and TRBJ2-3, with 7 bases aligning to TRBD2. The CDR3 sequence is 17 residues long. Germline lookup yields CDR1 LGHNA and CDR2 YSLEER. The V segment lost 0 bases and the J segment 2 bases; nucleotides outside the gene matches: 8. CDR3 bases: TGCGCCAGCAGCCAAGATACGTCTAGCGGATTCACAGATACGCAGTATTTT. This sequence encodes CASSQDTSSGFTDTQYF.

The V call is TRBV19, the J call TRBJ1-5; maybe TRBD1 (5 bases). The CDR3 contains 15 residues. Trimming removed 2 bases at V and 1 base at J, with 9 bases between. Germline lookup yields CDR1 LNHDA and CDR2 SQIVND (reference sequence). CDR3 DNA sequence: TGTGCCAGTAGTATACAGGGCGGCAGCAATCAGCCCCAGCATTTT. Its protein product is CASSIQGGSNQPQHF.

J is TRBJ1-4 and V is TRBV29-1; D perhaps matches TRBD1 (6 bases). V was trimmed by 5 bases and J by 8 bases, leaving 15 bases between them. This CDR3 has 13 amino acids. From germline, CDR1 is SQVTM and CDR2 ANQGSEA. The DNA for the CDR3 is TGCAGCGTTTCAGGGGCCGGTAGCGAAAAACTGTTTTTT. This gives the protein CSVSGAGSEKLFF.

The chain joins TRBV19 to TRBJ2-5; the D is unclear. The DNA end is a closer match to TRBJ2-7, so the J assignment may be wrong. Germline loops: CDR1 LNHDA, CDR2 SQIVND (reference sequence). The CDR3 has 11 residues. CDR3 in amino acids: CAQGSPYEQYF. DNA for the CDR3: TGTGCCCAAGGCAGCCCCTACGAGCAGTACTTC.

The chain carries TRBV11-2 and TRBJ1-5; the D gene is possibly TRBD1 (5 bases). With 5 bases removed from V and 4 bases from J, the gap between germline ends came to 18 bases. The germline V gene has CDR1 SGHAT and CDR2 FQNNGV. This CDR3 is built from 16 residues. As DNA, the CDR3 is TGTGCCAGCAGCCAAGGGGCAGGAGCTACTAATCAGCCCCAGCATTTT. Amino acids: CASSQGAGATNQPQHF.

This clone was recorded only once. This chain links TRBV29-1 with TRBJ1-5; D is undetermined. The germline V gene encodes CDR1 SQVTM and CDR2 ANQGSEA. The CDR3 consists of 13 residues. The ends were cut back, 7 bases at V and 3 bases at J, with 13 bases in the middle. The CDR3: CSAVGNDNQPQHF. In DNA, the CDR3 is TGCAGCGCCGTCGGCAATGACAATCAGCCCCAGCATTTT.

This clone has just one count. The chain links TRBV5-1 to TRBJ1-2, with 8 nucleotides matching TRBD1. The CDR3 runs 15 residues. CDR1 and CDR2 from the germline V gene are SGHRS and YFSETQ. V was pared by 4 bases and J by 2 bases, with 7 bases of the junction left unmatched. The CDR3 DNA follows: TGCGCCAGCAGCCCACGGACAGGGAGGAACTATGGCTACACCTTC. This encodes CASSPRTGRNYGYTF.

The V and J genes are TRBV2 and TRBJ1-2, with D unclear. Germline V gives CDR1 SNHLY, CDR2 FYNNEI. This CDR3 contains 13 residues. With 3 bases removed from V and 1 base from J, the gap between germline ends came to 6 bases. CDR3: CASSELGNYGYTF. CDR3 nucleotide sequence: TGTGCCAGCAGTGAGCTGGGTAACTATGGCTACACCTTC.

This clone appeared a few times. The genes are TRBV19 and TRBJ1-1; a possible D gene is TRBD1 (6 bases). CDR1 is LNHDA, CDR2 SQIVND, per germline (reference sequence). CDR3 length: 13 residues. Trimming cost V 2 bases and J 3 bases, with 7 bases left between them. CDR3 nucleotides: TGTGCCAGTAGTATATCAGGGGACACTGAAGCTTTCTTT. This gives the protein CASSISGDTEAFF.

The rearrangement links TRBV11-1 to TRBJ2-5, with TRBD2 matching 8 bases. The J segment lost 2 bases and the V segment lost 3 bases, leaving 5 bases of the junction unmatched. The CDR3 sequence is 15 residues long. Germline V gives CDR1 SGHAT, CDR2 FQDESV (reference sequence). The CDR3 region has the DNA TGTGCCAGCAGCTTTCGACTAGCGCCTCAAGAGACCCAGTACTTC. Translated, it gives CASSFRLAPQETQYF.

The J gene is TRBJ2-7, the V gene TRBV28; tentatively, D is TRBD2 (6 bases). Trimming cost V 6 bases and J 4 bases, with 22 bases left between them. The germline V gene encodes CDR1 MDHEN and CDR2 SYDVKM. This CDR3 region has 16 residues. The CDR3 loop reads CASSPGEAKKYYEQYF. CDR3 coding DNA: TGTGCCAGCAGCCCTGGGGAGGCTAAGAAATATTACGAGCAGTACTTC.

The chain joins TRBV28 to TRBJ2-7, with TRBD1 matching 7 bases. After removal of 3 bases from V and 6 bases from J, the junction contained 8 bases not matched to a gene. Germline loops: CDR1 MDHEN, CDR2 SYDVKM. This CDR3 is built from 14 residues. CDR3 sequence: CASSLGDRVGEQYF. The CDR3 bases are TGTGCCAGCAGTTTGGGAGACAGGGTTGGCGAGCAGTACTTC. The variable domain in full, completed from reference TRBV28 and TRBJ2-7, reads DVKVTQSSRYLVKRTGEKVFLECVQDMDHENMFWYRQDPGLGLRLIYFSYDVKMKEKGDIPEGYSVSREKKERFSLILESASTNQTSMYLCASSLGDRVGEQYFGPGTRLTVT.

The rearrangement uses TRBV30 and TRBJ2-3, with D perhaps matching TRBD1 (5 bases). Germline lookup yields CDR1 GTSNPN and CDR2 SVGIG (reference sequence). Deletions cut 3 bases from V and 4 bases from J, with 5 bases between. There are 11 residues in the CDR3. CDR3 coding DNA: TGTGCCTGGAGGGGGCCAGATACGCAGTATTTT. This sequence encodes CAWRGPDTQYF.

This chain connects TRBV15 to TRBJ1-5; 10 nucleotides align to TRBD1. The V gene end was trimmed by 1 base and the J gene end by 2 bases; junction bases not matched to a gene: 5. Germline V CDR1 and CDR2: LNHNV, YYDKDF (reference sequence). CDR3 length equals 17 residues. CDR3 sequence: CATSRVGGTGGNQPQHF. CDR3 DNA: TGTGCCACCAGCAGAGTCGGGGGGACAGGGGGCAATCAGCCCCAGCATTTT.